This entry lists 23 T cell receptor beta chains sequenced from one sample in a study of cytotoxic CD8 clonotypes in ibrutinib-treated CLL. Using immunoSEQ multiplex PCR, the repertoire was profiled, and TCRdb retains in-frame clones only, with some absent. This table has over 120,000 clones, 70% to 80% appearing once. The sample was PBMCs, taken after 24 months of ibrutinib treatment. The receptor set was obtained from a human donor with chronic lymphocytic leukemia.

This clone was observed a single time. This chain joins TRBV5-1 and TRBJ2-7, with D possibly being TRBD1 (6 bases). Germline CDR1 SGHRS, CDR2 YFSETQ. With 4 bases removed from V and 6 bases from J, the gap between germline ends came to 29 bases. The CDR3 runs 18 residues. The CDR3 nucleotides are TGCGCCAGCAGCCCTTGGCCCCACAGGCCTCAGGGGCTCATCGAGCAGTACTTC. Its protein product is CASSPWPHRPQGLIEQYF.

About this clone: A junction end diverges from the germline sequence, so it may reflect a read error. Other nucleotide sequences from this sample produce the same CDR3. The rearrangement uses TRBV7-6 and TRBJ2-3; 10 nucleotides match TRBD2. Germline V gene data show CDR1 as SGHVS and CDR2 as FNYEAQ. The CDR3 is made up of 15 amino acids. The CDR3 nucleotides are TGTGCCAGCAGCCTAGCGGGAGCTAGCACAGATACGCAGTATTTT. It codes for CASSLAGASTDTQYF.

V is TRBV6-1 and J is TRBJ2-7; TRBD2 is a possible D gene (6 bases). The germline V gene has CDR1 MNHNS and CDR2 SASEGT. CDR3 length: 13 amino acids. The germline V and J ends were trimmed by 4 bases and 9 bases, with 16 bases remaining between them. CDR3 DNA: TGTGCCAGCAGTGGAGGACCCGGGGGTGGGCAGTACTTC. This codes for CASSGGPGGGQYF.

The V gene is TRBV9, the J gene TRBJ2-3; TRBD2 matches 10 bases. The CDR3 consists of 17 residues. Germline CDR1 is SGDLS and CDR2 is YYNGEE. Trimming cost V 0 bases and J 4 bases; bases outside gene matches: 8. Here the CDR3 reads CASSVGATSGLADTQYF. The DNA of the CDR3 is TGTGCCAGCAGCGTAGGCGCGACTAGCGGGCTGGCAGATACGCAGTATTTT.

CDR3 nucleotide sequence: TGTGCCAGCAGCCCCACGACAGGGGCTAGCAATCAGCCCCAGCATTTT. Its translation: CASSPTTGASNQPQHF. J is TRBJ1-5 and V is TRBV11-2, with TRBD1 identical over 8 bases. There are 16 residues in the CDR3. From germline, CDR1 is SGHAT and CDR2 FQNNGV. V lost 5 bases to trimming and J lost 0 bases; unmatched junction nucleotides: 6.

This clone turned up a few times. This rearrangement joins TRBV6-1 to TRBJ1-6, with D unclear. The germline V gene has CDR1 MNHNS and CDR2 SASEGT. The CDR3 runs 13 residues. Trimming stripped 6 bases from V and 5 bases from J, with 8 bases between. The CDR3 region has the DNA TGTGCCAGCAGCGAGGATCATAATTCACCCCTCCACTTT. It encodes CASSEDHNSPLHF.

This clone was found a few times. The chain carries TRBV7-6 and TRBJ2-7, with TRBD1 matching over 9 bases. V lost 1 base, J lost 6 bases, and 10 bases stayed unmatched. This CDR3 comprises 16 residues. Germline CDR1 reads SGHVS; CDR2 reads FNYEAQ. The CDR3 DNA sequence: TGTGCCAGCAGCTTAGTTGCGGGACAGGGCTTTGGCGAGCAGTACTTC. Translation: CASSLVAGQGFGEQYF.

The chain employs TRBV18 and TRBJ1-4; D might be TRBD1 (6 bases). In germline, CDR1 is KGHSH, CDR2 LQKENI. Trimming shortened V by 7 bases and J by 4 bases, and 13 bases separated the two germline ends. This CDR3 has 14 amino acids. DNA for the CDR3: TGTGCCAGCTTCCGGACAGCTAATAATGAAAAACTGTTTTTT. Translation gives CASFRTANNEKLFF.

The chain employs TRBV10-3 and TRBJ2-2, with 12 bases identical to TRBD2. This CDR3 spans 15 amino acids. Germline CDR1 reads ENHRY; CDR2 reads SYGVKD. Germline trimming cut 6 bases from V and 3 bases from J; bases unmatched to any gene: 2. CDR3 amino acids: CAIRGTSGHTGELFF. CDR3 DNA: TGTGCCATCAGGGGGACTAGCGGGCACACCGGGGAGCTGTTTTTT.

This sequence joins TRBV4-2 and TRBJ2-3; TRBD2 might be the D (6 bases). Per germline, CDR1 LGHNA and CDR2 YNFKEQ. V dropped 9 bases and J dropped 1 base, with 17 bases sitting between them. This CDR3 has 15 amino acids. CDR3 sequence: CASTQTSSRTDTQYF. Here the CDR3 DNA reads TGTGCCAGTACGCAGACTAGTTCCCGCACAGATACGCAGTATTTT.

This clone occurred a few times. The rearrangement links TRBV7-9 to TRBJ2-1, with 13 nucleotides matching TRBD2. CDR3 length: 16 residues. The germline V gene has CDR1 SEHNR and CDR2 FQNEAQ (reference sequence). J lost 10 bases, V lost 4 bases, and 10 bases had no gene match. The CDR3 region is CASSYWGLAGIGEQFF. The CDR3 nucleotides read TGTGCCAGCAGCTACTGGGGACTAGCGGGGATAGGGGAGCAGTTCTTC.

Turning to this clone: At one boundary the junction diverges from the germline segment, which might be a read error. The genes are TRBV7-6 and TRBJ1-1; no reliable D call. This CDR3 has 15 residues. The germline V gene has CDR1 SGHVS and CDR2 FNYEAQ. The CDR3 here is CASSLLVQLNSEAFF. As DNA, the CDR3 is TGTGCCAGCAGCTTACTCGTCCAGTTGAACTCTGAAGCTTTCTTT.

This chain uses TRBV7-2 with TRBJ1-4; D not resolved. The germline V and J ends were trimmed by 1 base and 0 bases, with 12 bases remaining between them. Germline V gene lookup returns CDR1 SGHTA and CDR2 FQGNSA. CDR3 length: 17 amino acids. Here the CDR3 reads CASSLGWGGTTNEKLFF. In nucleotides, the CDR3 is TGTGCCAGCAGCTTAGGATGGGGTGGGACAACTAATGAAAAACTGTTTTTT.

The genes are TRBV19 and TRBJ1-1, with D tentatively TRBD1 (5 bases). The germline gives CDR1 LNHDA, CDR2 SQIVND (reference sequence). V lost 9 bases and J 0 bases, leaving 14 bases between the germline ends. The CDR3 is 14 amino acids. CDR3 sequence (DNA): TGTGCCAGCACCCAGGGTCGCATGAACACTGAAGCTTTCTTT. Residues: CASTQGRMNTEAFF.

In its sample, this clone was seen once. The chain joins TRBV5-6 to TRBJ2-2; D possibly corresponds to TRBD2 (6 bases). Germline V gene sequence: CDR1 SGHDT, CDR2 YYEEEE. The CDR3 has 16 residues. V shed 1 base and J shed 4 bases, with 14 bases lying between them. CDR3 region: CASSLTPGGGTGELFF. CDR3 bases: TGTGCCAGCAGCTTGACCCCCGGGGGAGGCACCGGGGAGCTGTTTTTT.

The gene calls are TRBV5-1 and TRBJ2-1, with D perhaps TRBD2 (7 bases). V gave up 6 bases and J gave up 8 bases, with 21 bases separating them. The CDR3 has 15 residues. The germline CDR1 and CDR2 sequences are SGHRS and YFSETQ. CDR3 DNA sequence: TGCGCCAGCACCCCCGGGGACTACCCAGGGGATGAGCAGTTCTTC. Translation: CASTPGDYPGDEQFF.

The chain joins TRBV5-4 to TRBJ2-2; 8 bases are shared with TRBD1. The V and J ends lost 0 bases and 1 base, in that order; junction bases with no gene match: 2. Germline V gene data show CDR1 as SGHNT and CDR2 as YYREEE (reference sequence). CDR3 length: 16 residues. This CDR3 reads CASSLGQGRNTGELFF. The DNA for the CDR3 is TGTGCCAGCAGCTTGGGACAGGGGCGGAACACCGGGGAGCTGTTTTTT.

The J gene is TRBJ2-6, the V gene TRBV4-2, with TRBD1 matching over 8 bases. Germline trimming cut 0 bases from V and 0 bases from J; bases unmatched to any gene: 7. CDR1 and CDR2 from the germline V gene are LGHNA and YNFKEQ. This CDR3 spans 19 amino acids. The CDR3 reads CASSQDGTGPGSGANVLTF. In DNA form, the CDR3 reads TGTGCCAGCAGCCAAGATGGGACAGGCCCCGGCTCTGGGGCCAACGTCCTGACTTTC.

The chain combines TRBV10-3 with TRBJ2-3, with D possibly being TRBD1 (5 bases). Germline CDR1 is ENHRY and CDR2 is SYGVKD. The length of the CDR3 is 14 residues. Trimming stripped 10 bases from V and 1 base from J, with 15 bases between. CDR3 DNA: TGTGCCACCCGGCCCGGCAGGGGCACAGATACGCAGTATTTT. It is translated as CATRPGRGTDTQYF.

In this sample, this clone turned up once. The rearrangement joins TRBV6-5 to TRBJ1-1; 10 bases match TRBD1. There are 12 residues in the CDR3. Germline CDR1 and CDR2: MNHEY and SVGAGI. V trimming: 6 bases; J trimming: 10 bases; junction bases outside the gene matches: 5. The CDR3 sequence: CASRPRDRGAFF. In DNA form, the CDR3 reads TGTGCCAGCAGGCCCCGGGACAGGGGAGCTTTCTTT.

This clone came up many times. J is TRBJ1-2 and V is TRBV4-2; 9 bases map to TRBD1. The ends lost 1 base at V and 4 bases at J; junction bases unmatched: 4. The CDR3 is 15 amino acids. Germline V lookup: CDR1 LGHNA, CDR2 YNFKEQ. CDR3 nucleotides: TGTGCCAGCAGCCAAGTGGACAGGGGAACCTATGGCTACACCTTC. Amino acid sequence: CASSQVDRGTYGYTF.

The CDR3 region is CASSLNSGPSYEQYF. CDR3 nucleotide sequence: TGTGCCAGCAGCTTAAATAGCGGACCCTCCTACGAGCAGTACTTC. The J gene is TRBJ2-7, the V gene TRBV7-3, with a tentative D call TRBD2 (6 bases). CDR1 is SGHTA, CDR2 FQGTGA, per germline. With 1 base removed from V and 0 bases from J, the gap between germline ends came to 10 bases. The CDR3 runs to 15 residues.

V gene TRBV11-3 combines with J gene TRBJ1-3; D not resolved. V gave up 5 bases and J gave up 3 bases, with 8 bases separating them. The CDR3 is 13 amino acids. CDR1 is SGHNT and CDR2 is YENEEA in the germline V gene. CDR3 in DNA: TGTGCCAGCAGCGAGGGTTTTGGAAACACCATATATTTT. Encoded protein: CASSEGFGNTIYF.